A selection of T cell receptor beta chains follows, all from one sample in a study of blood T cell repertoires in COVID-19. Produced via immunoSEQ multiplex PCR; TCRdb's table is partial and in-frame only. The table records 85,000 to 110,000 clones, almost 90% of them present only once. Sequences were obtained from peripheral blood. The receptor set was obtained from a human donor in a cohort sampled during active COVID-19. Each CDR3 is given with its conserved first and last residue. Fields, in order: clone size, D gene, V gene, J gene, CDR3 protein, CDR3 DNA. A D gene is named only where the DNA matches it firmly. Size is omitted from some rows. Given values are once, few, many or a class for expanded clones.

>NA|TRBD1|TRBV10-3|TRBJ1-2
CAIRDQGAGYGYTF
TGTGCCATCAGGGACCAGGGGGCTGGATATGGCTACACCTTC
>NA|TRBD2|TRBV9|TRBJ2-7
CASSPDGTSGFYEQYF
TGTGCCAGCAGCCCCGACGGGACTAGCGGGTTTTACGAGCAGTACTTC
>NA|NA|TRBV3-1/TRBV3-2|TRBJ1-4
CASSHQARTPGNEKLFF
TGTGCCAGCAGCCATCAAGCCAGGACTCCCGGGAATGAAAAACTGTTTTTT
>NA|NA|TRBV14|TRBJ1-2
CASSQSQAGGYTF
TGTGCCAGCAGCCAATCCCAAGCGGGGGGCTACACCTTC
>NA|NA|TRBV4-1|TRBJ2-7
CASSQGREFEQYF
TGCGCCAGCAGCCAAGGCAGGGAATTCGAGCAGTACTTC
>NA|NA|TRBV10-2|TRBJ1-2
CASSDGGGTPSYGYTF
TGCGCCAGCAGTGACGGGGGGGGTACCCCCTCCTATGGCTACACCTTC
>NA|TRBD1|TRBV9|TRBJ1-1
CASSVEGQGNTEAFF
TGTGCCAGCAGCGTAGAGGGACAGGGAAACACTGAAGCTTTCTTT
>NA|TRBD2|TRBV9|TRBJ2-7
CASSGGRTGSYEQYF
TGTGCCAGCAGCGGCGGGAGGACGGGTAGCTACGAGCAGTACTTC
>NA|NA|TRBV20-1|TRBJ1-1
CSARDGERAFF
TGCAGTGCTAGAGATGGTGAGCGAGCTTTCTTT
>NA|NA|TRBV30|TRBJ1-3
CAWTTEGLTGNTIYF
TGTGCCTGGACCACGGAGGGACTTACTGGAAACACCATATATTTT
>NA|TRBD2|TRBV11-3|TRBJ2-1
CASSFDPPGGGNEQFF
TGTGCCAGCAGCTTTGACCCCCCCGGCGGGGGGAATGAGCAGTTCTTC
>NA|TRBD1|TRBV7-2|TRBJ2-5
CASSFSGGGRETQYF
TGTGCCAGCAGCTTCTCAGGGGGTGGGCGAGAGACCCAGTACTTC
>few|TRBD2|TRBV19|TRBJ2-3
CASSVLGTSGGLLRVDTQYF
TGTGCCAGTAGTGTCCTTGGGACTAGCGGGGGGCTCCTCAGGGTGGATACGCAGTATTTT
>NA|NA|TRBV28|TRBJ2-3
CASSSNRDTQYF
TGTGCCAGCAGTTCCAATCGGGATACGCAGTATTTT
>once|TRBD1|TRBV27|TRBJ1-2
CASSFRGLDGYTF
TGTGCCAGCAGTTTTAGGGGGCTGGATGGCTACACCTTC
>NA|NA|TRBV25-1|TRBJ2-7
CASSFIGAGHEQYF
TGTGCCAGCAGTTTTATAGGCGCAGGCCACGAGCAGTACTTC
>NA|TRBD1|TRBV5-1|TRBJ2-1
CASSLEARQGVDEQFF
TGCGCCAGCAGCTTGGAGGCGCGGCAGGGGGTCGATGAGCAGTTCTTC
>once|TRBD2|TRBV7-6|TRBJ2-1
CASSFELAGGNEQFF
TGTGCCAGCAGCTTTGAACTAGCGGGGGGTAATGAGCAGTTCTTC
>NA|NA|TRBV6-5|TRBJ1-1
CASSRQENTEAFF
TGTGCCAGCAGCCGCCAGGAGAACACTGAAGCTTTCTTT
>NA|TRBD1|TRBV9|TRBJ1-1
CASSGGTGGNTEAFF
TGTGCCAGCAGCGGGGGGACAGGGGGTAACACTGAAGCTTTCTTT
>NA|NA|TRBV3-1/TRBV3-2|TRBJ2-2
CASSQEHRGTGELFF
TGTGCCAGCAGCCAAGAGCACCGAGGGACCGGGGAGCTGTTTTTT
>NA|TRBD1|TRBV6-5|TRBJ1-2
CASRRDRGYGYTF
TGTGCCAGCAGACGGGACAGGGGCTATGGCTACACCTTC
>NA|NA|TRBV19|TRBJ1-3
CASRQPTRPGNTIYF
TGTGCCAGTAGGCAGCCGACACGTCCTGGAAACACCATATATTTT
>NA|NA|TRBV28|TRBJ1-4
CASSTPGATNEKLFF
TGTGCCAGCAGTACCCCGGGTGCAACTAATGAAAAACTGTTTTTT
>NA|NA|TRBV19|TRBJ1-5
CASRDTRGNSNQPQHF
TGTGCCAGTAGGGATACGCGAGGGAATAGCAATCAGCCCCAGCATTTT
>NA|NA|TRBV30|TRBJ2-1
CAWIIRAEQFF
TGTGCCTGGATTATCCGAGCCGAGCAGTTCTTC
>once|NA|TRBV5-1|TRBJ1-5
CASSCPLAQPQHF
TGCGCCAGCAGCTGCCCCTTGGCTCAGCCCCAGCATTTT
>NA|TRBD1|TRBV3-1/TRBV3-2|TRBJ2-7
CASSQDGTGGREQYF
TGTGCCAGCAGCCAAGATGGGACAGGGGGAAGGGAGCAGTACTTC
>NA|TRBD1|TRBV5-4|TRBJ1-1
CASSLSVRGQTEAFF
TGTGCCAGCAGCCTTAGCGTCAGGGGGCAAACTGAAGCTTTCTTT
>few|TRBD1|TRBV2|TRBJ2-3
CASNKGQGRGTDTQYF
TGTGCCAGCAATAAGGGACAGGGGCGGGGCACAGATACGCAGTATTTT
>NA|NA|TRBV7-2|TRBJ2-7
CASSLATGTYGQYF
TGTGCCAGCAGCTTAGCAACCGGGACATACGGGCAGTACTTC
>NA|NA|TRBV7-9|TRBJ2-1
CASSLLGDRRVGDEQFF
TGTGCCAGCAGCTTACTCGGCGACAGACGTGTCGGTGATGAGCAGTTCTTC
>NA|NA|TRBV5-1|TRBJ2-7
CASSLVSGGHHEQYF
TGCGCCAGCAGCTTGGTTTCAGGGGGGCATCACGAGCAGTACTTC